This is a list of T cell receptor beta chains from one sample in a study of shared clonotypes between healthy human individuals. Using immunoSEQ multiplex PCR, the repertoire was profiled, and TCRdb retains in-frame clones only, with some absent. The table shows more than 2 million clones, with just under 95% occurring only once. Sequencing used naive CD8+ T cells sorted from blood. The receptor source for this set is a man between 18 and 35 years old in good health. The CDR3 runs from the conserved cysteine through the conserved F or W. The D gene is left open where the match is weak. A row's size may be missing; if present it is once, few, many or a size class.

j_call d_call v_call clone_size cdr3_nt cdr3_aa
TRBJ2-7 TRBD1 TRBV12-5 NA TGTGCTAGCCGAGGGGGCTCGAGCTCCTACGAGCAGTACTTC CASRGGSSSYEQYF
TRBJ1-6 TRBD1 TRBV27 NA TGTGCCAGCAGTTTAGGCGCAGGGGGTAATTCACCCCTCCACTTT CASSLGAGGNSPLHF
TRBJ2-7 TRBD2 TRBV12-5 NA TGTGCTAGTGGTTTGGGGACTAGCGGGAATGACGAGCAGTACTTC CASGLGTSGNDEQYF
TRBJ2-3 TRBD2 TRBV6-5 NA TGTGCCAGCAGTCCCGGGACTAGCGGTGGGGATACGCAGTATTTT CASSPGTSGGDTQYF
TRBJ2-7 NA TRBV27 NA TGTGCCAGCAGTGCGGAAATTGGGAACCCCTACGAGCAGTACTTC CASSAEIGNPYEQYF
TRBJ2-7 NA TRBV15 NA TGTGCCACCTCGGGAGGGGGCTCTTACGAGCAGTACTTC CATSGGGSYEQYF
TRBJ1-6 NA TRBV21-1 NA TGTGCCAGCAGCCTTCTCGTCCTGAGGATTCGCGGTTCACCCCTCCACTTT CASSLLVLRIRGSPLHF
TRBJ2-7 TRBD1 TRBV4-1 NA TGCGCCAGCAGCCAACCTAGGGCAGGGGGATCCTACGAGCAGTACTTC CASSQPRAGGSYEQYF
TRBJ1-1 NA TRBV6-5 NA TGTGCCAGCAGTTACTCGACGGCAGCGAACACTGAAGCTTTCTTT CASSYSTAANTEAFF
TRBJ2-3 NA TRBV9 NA TGTGCCAGCACTCCCCGGGCGGCAGATACGCAGTATTTT CASTPRAADTQYF
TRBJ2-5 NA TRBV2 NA TGTGCCAGCAGTGAAGAAGAACTCGAGACCCAGTACTTC CASSEEELETQYF
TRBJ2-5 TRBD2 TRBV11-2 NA TGTGCCAGCAGCTTAGCGACTAGCGGGGGGTTCCAAGAGACCCAGTACTTC CASSLATSGGFQETQYF
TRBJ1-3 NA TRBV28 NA TGTGCCAGCAGTTTCGCTTACCCTGGAAACACCATATATTTT CASSFAYPGNTIYF
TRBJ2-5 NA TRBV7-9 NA TGTGCCAGCAGCTCCGGACTTCAAGAGACCCAGTACTTC CASSSGLQETQYF
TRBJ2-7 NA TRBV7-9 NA TGTGCCAGCCGTAGCTCCTACGAGCAGTACTTC CASRSSYEQYF
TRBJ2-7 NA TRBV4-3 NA TGCGCCAGTAGCTCTACCACGGGGTCCTACGAGCAGTACTTC CASSSTTGSYEQYF
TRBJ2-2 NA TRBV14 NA TGTGCCAGCAGCCACTATTACACCGGGGAGCTGTTTTTT CASSHYYTGELFF
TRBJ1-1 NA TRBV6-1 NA TGTGCCACCATAGGGGAGAACACTGAAGCTTTCTTT CATIGENTEAFF
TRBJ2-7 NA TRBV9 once TGTGCCAGCAGCGTAGGTGTAGTCTCCTACGAGCAGTACTTC CASSVGVVSYEQYF
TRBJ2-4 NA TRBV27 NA TGTGCCAGCAGTTTATCCGTCGAGGGGCCGAACATTCAGTACTTC CASSLSVEGPNIQYF
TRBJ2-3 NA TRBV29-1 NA TGCAGCGCTGACAGGACAGATACGCAGTATTTT CSADRTDTQYF
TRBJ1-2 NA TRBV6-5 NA TGTGCCAGCAGTTACTCGGACCGTGGCTATGGCTACACCTTC CASSYSDRGYGYTF
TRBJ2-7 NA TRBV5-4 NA TGTGCCAGCACCCCCAACGGGGAGTTGGGCGAGCAGTACTTC CASTPNGELGEQYF
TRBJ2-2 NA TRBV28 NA TGTGCCAGCAGTTTCTTGTACAGCACCGGGGAGCTGTTTTTT CASSFLYSTGELFF
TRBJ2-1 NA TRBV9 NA TGTGCCAGCAGCGTGGTACCGTCCAAAAGCTCCTACAATGAGCAGTTCTTC CASSVVPSKSSYNEQFF
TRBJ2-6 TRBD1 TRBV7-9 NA TGTGCCAGCAGCTTAGCGCTGGGACAGGGGAGGATGGGGGTCCTGACTTTC CASSLALGQGRMGVLTF
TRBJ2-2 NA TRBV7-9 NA TGTGCCAGCAGCTTAGGGGAGGAGAACACCGGGGAGCTGTTTTTT CASSLGEENTGELFF
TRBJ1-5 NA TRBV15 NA TGTGCCACCGGAGACCAGTACGGATTCCAGCCCCAGCATTTT CATGDQYGFQPQHF
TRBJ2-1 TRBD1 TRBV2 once TGTGCCAGCAGGGAAACAGGGGGACCCTACAATGAGCAGTTCTTC CASRETGGPYNEQFF
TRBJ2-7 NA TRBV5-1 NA TGCGCCAGCAGCCTGAGGACAAACTACGAGCAGTACTTC CASSLRTNYEQYF
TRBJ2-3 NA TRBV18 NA TGTGCCAGCTCCCTCGTGGGGGGAGGCGATACGCAGTATTTT CASSLVGGGDTQYF
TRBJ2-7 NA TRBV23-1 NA TGCGCCAGCATCCGACCGGGACCAGAAGGCCACGAGCAGTACTTC CASIRPGPEGHEQYF
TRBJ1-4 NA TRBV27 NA TGTGCCACCTCAGGGTGGGTAGGGGAAAAACTGTTTTTT CATSGWVGEKLFF
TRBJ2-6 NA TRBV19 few TGTGCCAGTAGCTCAACCACAGGGCGGAAATTCTCTGGGGCCAACGTCCTGACTTTC CASSSTTGRKFSGANVLTF
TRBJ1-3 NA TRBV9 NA TGTGCCAGCAGTCTCTTCGGAGAGGGGGTGACAAACACCATATATTTT CASSLFGEGVTNTIYF
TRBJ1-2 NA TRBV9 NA TGTGCCAGCAGCGTATCGGGGAATGGCTACACCTTC CASSVSGNGYTF
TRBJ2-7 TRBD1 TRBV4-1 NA TGCGCCAGCAGCCATAAATCGACAGGGTCTAACTACGAGCAGTACTTC CASSHKSTGSNYEQYF
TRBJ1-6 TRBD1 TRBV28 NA TGTGCCAGCAGTTTATGGGGACAGGGGGTGAATTCACCCCTCCACTTT CASSLWGQGVNSPLHF
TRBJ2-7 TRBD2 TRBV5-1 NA TGCGCCAGCAGCCTGAGACTAGCGGGGGCAAGCTCCTACGAGCAGTACTTC CASSLRLAGASSYEQYF
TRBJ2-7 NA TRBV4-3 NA TGCGCCAGCAGCCAAGATCAGGGCCGCCTATACGAGCAGTACTTC CASSQDQGRLYEQYF
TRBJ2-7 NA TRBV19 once TGTGCCAGTGCTAAGGGGTATCACTACGAGCAGTACTTC CASAKGYHYEQYF
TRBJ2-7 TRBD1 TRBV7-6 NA TGTGCCAGCAGCCCCGGGACAGGGGGGTCCACCTACGAGCAGTACTTC CASSPGTGGSTYEQYF
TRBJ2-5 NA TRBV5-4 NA TGTGCCAGCAGCTCACAGGAAGAGACCCAGTACTTC CASSSQEETQYF
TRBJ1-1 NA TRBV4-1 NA TGCGCCAGCAGCAGGGGGGGCACTGAAGCTTTCTTT CASSRGGTEAFF
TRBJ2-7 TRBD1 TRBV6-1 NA TGTGCCAGCAGTGAACCCCCCGGACAGGGAGGATACTACGAGCAGTACTTC CASSEPPGQGGYYEQYF
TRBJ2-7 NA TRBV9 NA TGTGCCAGCAGCCCTGGGGGACAATGGTCCTACGAGCAGTACTTC CASSPGGQWSYEQYF
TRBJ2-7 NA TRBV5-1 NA TGCGCCAGCAGCTTGGCCCAAGGAATCTTCGACGAGCAGTACTTC CASSLAQGIFDEQYF
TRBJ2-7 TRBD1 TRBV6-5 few TGTGCCAGCAGTTACGGGACAGGGGAATACGAGCAGTACTTC CASSYGTGEYEQYF
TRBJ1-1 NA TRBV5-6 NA TGTGCCAGCAGCCTGACCGGAGAAGCTTTCTTT CASSLTGEAFF
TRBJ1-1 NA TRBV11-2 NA TGTGCCAGCAGCTTTGGACTGAACACTGAAGCTTTCTTT CASSFGLNTEAFF